Listed below are T cell receptor beta chains from one sample, sequenced in a study of technical replicates of blood from a few donors. Sequenced by immunoSEQ multiplex PCR; TCRdb stores in-frame clones only, minus some. Among some 91,000 clones, 95% were seen once, and the ten largest hold about 0.21%. Sequencing used T cells isolated from PBMCs. The receptors stem from a human donor in good health. Each CDR3 is given with its conserved first and last residue. D genes are given only for firm matches. Part of the rows lack a size; the others show once, few, many or a class for expanded clones.

J	D	V	size	CDR3	DNA
TRBJ1-5	NA	TRBV11-2	once	CASSLRPVPKGSDQPQHF	TGTGCCAGCAGCTTAAGGCCCGTCCCCAAAGGGAGTGATCAGCCCCAGCATTTT
TRBJ1-5	NA	TRBV19	NA	CASSNRGNQPQHF	TGTGCCAGTAGTAACAGGGGCAATCAGCCCCAGCATTTT
TRBJ2-7	NA	TRBV21-1	once	CASTLRGLTYEQYF	TGTGCCAGCACCCTACGAGGGTTAACCTACGAGCAGTACTTC
TRBJ2-1	TRBD1	TRBV15	once	CATSKDRGLGEQFF	TGTGCCACCAGCAAGGACAGGGGTTTGGGTGAGCAGTTCTTC
TRBJ2-7	NA	TRBV28	NA	CASKSQEGTQEQYF	TGTGCCAGCAAAAGCCAGGAGGGAACTCAAGAGCAGTACTTC
TRBJ2-7	TRBD1	TRBV14	NA	CASSHTGAYEQYF	TGTGCCAGCAGCCACACAGGGGCCTACGAGCAGTACTTC
TRBJ2-5	NA	TRBV6-5	NA	CASTTRGQETQYF	TGTGCCAGCACCACCCGAGGGCAAGAGACCCAGTACTTC
TRBJ2-5	TRBD1	TRBV2	NA	CASRPGQGGLETQYF	TGTGCCAGCAGGCCGGGACAGGGAGGCCTCGAGACCCAGTACTTC
TRBJ1-1	NA	TRBV20-1	NA	CSAGGGTEAFF	TGCAGTGCTGGGGGAGGAACTGAAGCTTTCTTT
TRBJ2-3	TRBD2	TRBV15	NA	CATSLSPGTGTSGWIADTQYF	TGTGCCACCAGCTTATCCCCCGGGACGGGGACTAGCGGGTGGATCGCAGATACGCAGTATTTT
TRBJ2-7	TRBD2	TRBV10-1	NA	CASSSPQGAGMLGEQYF	TGCGCCAGCAGTTCCCCTCAAGGAGCGGGGATGCTCGGGGAGCAGTACTTC
TRBJ2-7	NA	TRBV7-7	NA	CASSPDIGSYEQYF	TGTGCCAGCAGCCCCGACATTGGCTCCTACGAGCAGTACTTC
TRBJ1-2	TRBD1	TRBV19	NA	CASSVSTGGTYGYTF	TGTGCCAGTAGTGTTTCGACAGGGGGCACCTATGGCTACACCTTC
TRBJ2-7	TRBD1	TRBV7-6	NA	CASSRTQGAFDEQYF	TGTGCCAGCAGTCGTACACAGGGGGCTTTCGACGAGCAGTACTTC
TRBJ2-7	TRBD1	TRBV9	NA	CASSESTSGQGNEQYF	TGTGCCAGCAGCGAATCAACATCGGGACAGGGTAACGAGCAGTACTTC
TRBJ2-2	NA	TRBV5-5	NA	CASSLDRATGELFF	TGTGCCAGCAGCTTGGACAGGGCCACCGGGGAGCTGTTTTTT
TRBJ2-5	NA	TRBV27	NA	CASRPRPGAVPETQYF	TGTGCCAGCAGACCTCGCCCCGGAGCGGTCCCAGAGACCCAGTACTTC
TRBJ2-5	NA	TRBV30	NA	CACLGAFETQYF	TGTGCCTGCTTGGGGGCTTTCGAGACCCAGTACTTC
TRBJ1-3	NA	TRBV11-3	NA	CASSLDWMKGELGNTIYF	TGTGCCAGCAGCTTGGATTGGATGAAGGGAGAACTTGGAAACACCATATATTTT
TRBJ2-7	NA	TRBV7-6	NA	CASSLGRYYEQYF	TGTGCCAGCAGCTTAGGGCGGTACTACGAGCAGTACTTC
TRBJ1-5	NA	TRBV28	NA	CASSFSSLGSVSQHF	TGTGCCAGCAGTTTTAGCTCCCTCGGATCAGTGTCCCAGCATTTT
TRBJ1-2	TRBD1	TRBV27	NA	CASSLVPQGAHGYTF	TGTGCCAGCAGTTTAGTTCCGCAGGGGGCTCATGGCTACACCTTC
TRBJ1-1	NA	TRBV18	NA	CASSVQGNTEAFF	TGTGCCAGCTCAGTTCAGGGGAACACTGAAGCTTTCTTT
TRBJ2-7	TRBD1	TRBV10-1	NA	CASSEQRQGAYEQYF	TGCGCCAGCAGTGAACAAAGACAGGGGGCCTACGAGCAGTACTTC
TRBJ2-2	NA	TRBV11-2	NA	CASSLDLSGELFF	TGTGCCAGCAGCTTAGATCTTAGCGGGGAGCTGTTTTTT
TRBJ1-1	NA	TRBV28	NA	CASSSVPRDQAFF	TGTGCCAGCAGTTCGGTCCCCCGGGATCAAGCTTTCTTT
TRBJ2-3	TRBD2	TRBV6-5	once	CASTPDLSGGDTQYF	TGTGCCAGCACCCCCGACTTGAGCGGGGGAGATACGCAGTATTTT